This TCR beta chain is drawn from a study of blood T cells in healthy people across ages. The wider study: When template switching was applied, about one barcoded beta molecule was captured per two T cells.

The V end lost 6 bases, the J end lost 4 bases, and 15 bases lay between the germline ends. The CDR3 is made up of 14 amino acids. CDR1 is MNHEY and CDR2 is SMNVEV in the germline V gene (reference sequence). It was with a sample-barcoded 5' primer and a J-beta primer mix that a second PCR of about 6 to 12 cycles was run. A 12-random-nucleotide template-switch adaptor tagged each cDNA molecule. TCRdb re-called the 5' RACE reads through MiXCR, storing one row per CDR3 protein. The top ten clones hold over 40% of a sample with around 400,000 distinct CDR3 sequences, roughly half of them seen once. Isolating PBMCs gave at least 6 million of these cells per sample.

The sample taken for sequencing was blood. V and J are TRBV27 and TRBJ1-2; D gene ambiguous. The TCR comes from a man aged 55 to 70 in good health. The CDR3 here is CASSPSDKPYGYTF. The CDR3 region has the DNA TGTGCCAGCAGCCCATCCGACAAACCCTATGGCTACACCTTC.